This T cell receptor beta chain comes out of a study of T cell repertoires in cytomegalovirus infection. This clonotype was detected only a few times. Its antigen is still unknown. TCRdb re-called the reads through MiXCR, storing one row per CDR3 protein. Seen here are 550,000 to 850,000 distinct CDR3 sequences, roughly 33% observed once, and the top ten hold roughly 20%. The TCR was taken from a human donor in good health (CMV status not recorded). Some clones in this sample may be carry-over from other donors' samples. Sequences were derived from cultured PBMCs, sampled from culture after CMV antigen stimulation.

CDR3 nucleotides: TGCGCCAGCAGCCAAGACGGACTAGCGGTTTCCTCTGGGGCCAACGTCCTGACTTTC. Translating it yields CASSQDGLAVSSGANVLTF. The V and J genes are TRBV4-3 and TRBJ2-6; 10 positions match TRBD2. V lost 0 bases and J lost 0; bases outside the gene matches: 5. The CDR3 has 19 residues. The germline gives CDR1 LGHNA, CDR2 YSLEER.